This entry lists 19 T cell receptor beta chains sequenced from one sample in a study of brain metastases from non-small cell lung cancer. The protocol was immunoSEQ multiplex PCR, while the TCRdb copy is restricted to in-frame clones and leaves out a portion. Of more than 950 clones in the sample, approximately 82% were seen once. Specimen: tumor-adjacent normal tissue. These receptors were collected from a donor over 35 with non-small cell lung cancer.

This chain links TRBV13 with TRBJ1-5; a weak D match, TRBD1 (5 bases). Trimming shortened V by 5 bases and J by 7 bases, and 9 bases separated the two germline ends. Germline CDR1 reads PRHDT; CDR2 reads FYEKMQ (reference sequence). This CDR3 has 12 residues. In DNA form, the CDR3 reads TGTGCCAGCAGCCGACGACAGCAGCCCCAGCATTTT. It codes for CASSRRQQPQHF.

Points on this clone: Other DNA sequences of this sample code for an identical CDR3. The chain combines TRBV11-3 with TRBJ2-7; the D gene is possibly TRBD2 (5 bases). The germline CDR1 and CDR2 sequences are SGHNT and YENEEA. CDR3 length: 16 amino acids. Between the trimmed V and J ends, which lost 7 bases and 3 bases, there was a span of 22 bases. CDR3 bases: TGTGCCAGCAAACCTGAGACGGGATCCCCTAACTACGAGCAGTACTTC. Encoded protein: CASKPETGSPNYEQYF.

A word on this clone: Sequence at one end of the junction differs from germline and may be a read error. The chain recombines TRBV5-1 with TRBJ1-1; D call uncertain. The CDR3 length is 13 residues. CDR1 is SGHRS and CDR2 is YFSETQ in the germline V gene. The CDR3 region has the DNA TGTGCCAGCAGCTTGTTCGTGAACACTGAAGCTTTCTTT. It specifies CASSLFVNTEAFF.

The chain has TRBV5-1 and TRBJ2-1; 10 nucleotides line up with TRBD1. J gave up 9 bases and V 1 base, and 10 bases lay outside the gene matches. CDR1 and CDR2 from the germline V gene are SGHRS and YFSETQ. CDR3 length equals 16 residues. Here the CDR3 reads CASSLFGTGDQGEQFF. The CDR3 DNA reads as TGCGCCAGCAGCTTGTTCGGGACAGGGGATCAGGGTGAGCAGTTCTTC.

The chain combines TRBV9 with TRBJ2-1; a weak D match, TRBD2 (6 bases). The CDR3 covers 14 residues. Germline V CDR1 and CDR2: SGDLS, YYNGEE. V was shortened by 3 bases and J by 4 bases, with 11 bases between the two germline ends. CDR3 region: CASSAGETYNEQFF. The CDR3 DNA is TGTGCCAGCAGCGCGGGGGAGACGTACAATGAGCAGTTCTTC.

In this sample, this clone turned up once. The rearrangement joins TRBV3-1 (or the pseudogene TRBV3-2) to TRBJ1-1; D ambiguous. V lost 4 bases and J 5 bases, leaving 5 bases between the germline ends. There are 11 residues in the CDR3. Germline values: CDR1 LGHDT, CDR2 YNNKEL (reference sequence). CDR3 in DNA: TGTGCCAGCAGCCGGGCGACTGAAGCTTTCTTT. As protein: CASSRATEAFF.

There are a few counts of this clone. The CDR3 nucleotides read TGCGCCAGCAGCTTAACCCCCGGACAGGGCAATCAGCCCCAGCATTTT. Residues: CASSLTPGQGNQPQHF. V gene TRBV5-1 combines with J gene TRBJ1-5, with TRBD1 matching 7 bases. The CDR3 runs to 16 residues. The germline V gene encodes CDR1 SGHRS and CDR2 YFSETQ. Germline trimming cut 2 bases from V and 2 bases from J; bases unmatched to any gene: 7.

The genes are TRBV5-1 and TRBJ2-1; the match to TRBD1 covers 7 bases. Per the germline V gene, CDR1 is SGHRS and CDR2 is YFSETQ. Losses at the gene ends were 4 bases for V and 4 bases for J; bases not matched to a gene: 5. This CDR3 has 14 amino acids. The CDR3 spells CASSPGTDYNEQFF. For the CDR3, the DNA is TGCGCCAGCAGCCCCGGGACAGATTACAATGAGCAGTTCTTC. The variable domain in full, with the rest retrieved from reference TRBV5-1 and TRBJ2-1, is KAGVTQTPRYLIKTRGQQVTLSCSPISGHRSVSWYQQTPGQGLQFLFEYFSETQRNKGNFPGRFSGRQFSNSRSEMNVSTLELGDSALYLCASSPGTDYNEQFFGPGTRLTVL.

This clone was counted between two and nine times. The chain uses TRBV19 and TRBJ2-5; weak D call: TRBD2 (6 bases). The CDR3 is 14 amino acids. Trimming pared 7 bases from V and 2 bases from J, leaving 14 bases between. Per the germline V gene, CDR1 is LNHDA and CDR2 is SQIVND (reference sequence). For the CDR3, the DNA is TGTGCCAGTATCCCGGCGGAGGGTCAAGAGACCCAGTACTTC. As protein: CASIPAEGQETQYF.

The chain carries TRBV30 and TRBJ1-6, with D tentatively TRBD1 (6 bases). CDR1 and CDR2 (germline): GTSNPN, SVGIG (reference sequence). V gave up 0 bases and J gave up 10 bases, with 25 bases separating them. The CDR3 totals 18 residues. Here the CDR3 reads CAWSVKLSLRGGGSPLHF. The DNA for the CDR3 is TGTGCCTGGAGTGTTAAATTATCCCTCAGGGGAGGTGGGTCACCCCTCCACTTT.

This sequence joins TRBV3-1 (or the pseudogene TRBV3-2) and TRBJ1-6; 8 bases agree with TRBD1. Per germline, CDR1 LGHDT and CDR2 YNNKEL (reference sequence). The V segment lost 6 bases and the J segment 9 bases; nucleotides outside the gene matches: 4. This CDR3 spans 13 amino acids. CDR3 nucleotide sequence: TGTGCCAGCAGTTCGGACAGGGCTTCACCCCTCCACTTT. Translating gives CASSSDRASPLHF.

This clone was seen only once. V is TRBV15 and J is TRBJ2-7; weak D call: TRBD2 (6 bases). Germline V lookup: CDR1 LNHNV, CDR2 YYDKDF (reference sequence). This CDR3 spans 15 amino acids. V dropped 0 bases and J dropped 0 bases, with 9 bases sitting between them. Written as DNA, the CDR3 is TGTGCCACCAGCAGAGAACCGGGGGACTCCTACGAGCAGTACTTC. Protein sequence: CATSREPGDSYEQYF.

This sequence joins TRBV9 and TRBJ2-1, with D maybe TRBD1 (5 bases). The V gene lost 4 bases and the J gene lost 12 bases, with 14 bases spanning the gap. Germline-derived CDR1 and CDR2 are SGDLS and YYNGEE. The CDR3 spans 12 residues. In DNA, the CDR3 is TGTGCCAGCAGCCCCTGGGGCGGCTCGCAGTTCTTC. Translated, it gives CASSPWGGSQFF.

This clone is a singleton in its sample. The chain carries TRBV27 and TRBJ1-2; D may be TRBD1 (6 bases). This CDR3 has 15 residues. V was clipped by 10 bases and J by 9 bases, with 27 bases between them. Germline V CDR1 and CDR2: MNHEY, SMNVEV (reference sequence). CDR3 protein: CATWGAVQGRRSYTF. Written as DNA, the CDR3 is TGTGCCACCTGGGGGGCGGTACAGGGACGAAGGAGCTACACCTTC.

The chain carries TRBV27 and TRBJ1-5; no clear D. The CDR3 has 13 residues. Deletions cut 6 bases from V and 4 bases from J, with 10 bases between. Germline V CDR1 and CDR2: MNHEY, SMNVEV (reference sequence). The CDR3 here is CASSATFNQPQHF. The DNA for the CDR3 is TGTGCCAGCAGCGCGACATTTAATCAGCCCCAGCATTTT.

The DNA of the CDR3 is TGTGCCAGCAGGGGACAGGGGTTATCCTACGAGCAGTACTTC. Amino acid sequence: CASRGQGLSYEQYF. This chain joins TRBV6-5 and TRBJ2-7, with TRBD1 identical over 10 bases. This CDR3 has 14 residues. V gave up 6 bases and J gave up 1 base; unmatched junction bases: 3. Germline values: CDR1 MNHEY, CDR2 SVGAGI.

CDR3 bases: TGTGCCAGCAGTCTTTACCTCCAAGAGACCCAGTACTTC. Its protein product is CASSLYLQETQYF. The J gene is TRBJ2-5, the V gene TRBV14; D is unresolved. CDR1 is SGHDN, CDR2 FVKESK, per germline. V lost 6 bases and J lost 1, with 9 bases in between. The CDR3 has 13 amino acids.

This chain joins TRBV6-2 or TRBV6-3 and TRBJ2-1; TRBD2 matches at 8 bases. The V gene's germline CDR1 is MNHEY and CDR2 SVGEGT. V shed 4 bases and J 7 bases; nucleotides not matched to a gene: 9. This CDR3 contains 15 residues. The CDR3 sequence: CASSLLAERENEQFF. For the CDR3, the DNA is TGTGCCAGCAGTTTACTAGCGGAGAGAGAGAATGAGCAGTTCTTC.

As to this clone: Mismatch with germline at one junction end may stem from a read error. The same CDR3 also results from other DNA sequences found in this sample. CDR3 nucleotide sequence: TGTGCCAGCAGCTTAGGAGATTCTGGGGCCAATGTCCTGACTTTC. Its protein is CASSLGDSGANVLTF. V usage is TRBV7-2 and J usage is TRBJ2-6, with D possibly TRBD1 on 5 matching bases. Germline lookup yields CDR1 SGHTA and CDR2 FQGNSA. This CDR3 is 15 amino acids long.